The next 10 T cell receptor beta chains were all read from a single sample in a study of response to subunit inactivated influenza vaccine. TCRdb ran MiXCR on the RT-PCR reads and lists one entry per CDR3 protein. The repertoire holds about 520,000 distinct CDR3 sequences, with approximately 7.2% as singletons. The sample here was PBMCs from blood, taken less than 30 months after vaccination. These receptors were obtained from a man in his fifties or sixties who received an inactivated influenza vaccine.

This clonotype came up a few times. The chain joins TRBV4-2 to TRBJ1-5; D remains ambiguous. Trimming pared 1 base from V and 5 bases from J, leaving 6 bases between. The CDR3 has 13 amino acids. Looked up from germline, CDR1 is LGHNA and CDR2 is YNFKEQ. The CDR3 loop is CASSQAEYQPQHF. CDR3 bases: TGTGCCAGCAGCCAAGCGGAGTATCAGCCCCAGCATTTT.

This clonotype was detected only a few times. Written as DNA, the CDR3 is TGTGCCACCAAGGTGCGGAGCTCCTACAATGAGCAGTTCTTC. It is translated as CATKVRSSYNEQFF. The chain recombines TRBV6-2 or TRBV6-3 with TRBJ2-1; D call uncertain. The CDR3 loop spans 14 amino acids. Trimming shortened V by 10 bases and J by 0 bases, and 13 bases separated the two germline ends. The germline V gene encodes CDR1 MNHEY and CDR2 SVGEGT.

The V and J genes are TRBV11-2 and TRBJ2-1, with TRBD2 matching 11 bases. The CDR3 has 19 amino acids. V was clipped by 2 bases and J by 7 bases; unmatched bases: 16. Per germline, CDR1 SGHAT and CDR2 FQNNGV. The CDR3 nucleotides read TGTGCCAGCAGCTTATATTTTCGGGTTAGCGGGGGGGCGAAAAATGAGCAGTTCTTC. Translating it yields CASSLYFRVSGGAKNEQFF.

There are a few counts of this clonotype. This rearrangement joins TRBV7-8 to TRBJ1-3, with D maybe TRBD1 (6 bases). The V gene's germline CDR1 is SGHVS and CDR2 FQNEAQ. CDR3 size: 16 residues. Trimming pared 5 bases from V and 0 bases from J, leaving 14 bases between. CDR3 amino acids: CASSRPGESSGNTIYF. For the CDR3, the DNA is TGTGCCAGCAGCCGACCAGGGGAAAGCTCTGGAAACACCATATATTTT.

The J gene is TRBJ2-5, the V gene TRBV7-2; either TRBD1 or TRBD2 may supply D (6 bases each). CDR1 SGHTA and CDR2 FQGNSA come from the germline V gene. The V and J ends lost 0 bases and 7 bases respectively, with 12 bases between them. The CDR3 is 14 residues long. The CDR3 DNA is TGTGCCAGCAGCTTAGCGCCCGGGGGCGGGACCCAGTACTTC. Its translation: CASSLAPGGGTQYF.

Only a few counts were recorded for this clonotype. The chain has TRBV20-1 and TRBJ2-3, with 9 positions matching TRBD2. Looked up from germline, CDR1 is DFQATT and CDR2 is SNEGSKA (reference sequence). CDR3 length equals 16 residues. J was trimmed by 7 bases and V by 6 bases; bases with no gene match: 17. CDR3 DNA: TGCAGTGCGAACCGGTATAGCGGGGGAGGTCGGAATACGCAGTATTTT. Protein: CSANRYSGGGRNTQYF.

This clonotype was detected a few times. V gene TRBV7-2 combines with J gene TRBJ2-3, with D perhaps matching TRBD2 (6 bases). Germline V gene lookup returns CDR1 SGHTA and CDR2 FQGNSA. Trimming pared 5 bases from V and 11 bases from J, leaving 20 bases between. The length of the CDR3 is 14 residues. The CDR3 sequence is CASSISGARPQQYF. The CDR3 DNA reads TGTGCCAGCAGCATTAGCGGCGCGCGGCCTCAGCAGTATTTT.

In this sample, this clonotype turned up a few times. The chain uses TRBV15 and TRBJ2-7; weak D call: TRBD2 (5 bases). The V gene's germline CDR1 is LNHNV and CDR2 YYDKDF (reference sequence). The V end was cut by 0 bases, the J end by 7 bases, with 16 bases between. This CDR3 comprises 15 residues. As DNA, the CDR3 is TGTGCCACCAGCAGAGACTTGGCAGAGGGAAGGGAGCAGTACTTC. It specifies CATSRDLAEGREQYF. The full variable domain, completed using reference TRBV15 and TRBJ2-7, is DAMVIQNPRYQVTQFGKPVTLSCSQTLNHNVMYWYQQKSSQAPKLLFHYYDKDFNNEADTPDNFQSRRPNTSFCFLDIRSPGLGDTAMYLCATSRDLAEGREQYFGPGTRLTVT.

The V call is TRBV7-2, the J call TRBJ2-4; a weak D match, TRBD1 (5 bases). V lost 6 bases and J 5 bases, leaving 8 bases between the germline ends. Per germline, CDR1 SGHTA and CDR2 FQGNSA. The CDR3 is made up of 12 amino acids. The CDR3 spells CASRDIQNIQYF. CDR3 in DNA: TGTGCCAGCAGGGACATCCAAAACATTCAGTACTTC.

This clonotype showed up just a few times. V usage is TRBV29-1 and J usage is TRBJ2-5; TRBD1 aligns across 8 bases. V gave up 7 bases and J gave up 5 bases; unmatched junction bases: 6. Germline CDR1 is SQVTM and CDR2 is ANQGSEA. This CDR3 is built from 12 residues. CDR3 coding DNA: TGCAGCGATCAGGGGGCTTTGGAGACCCAGTACTTC. Translated: CSDQGALETQYF.